This T cell receptor beta chain was observed in a study of blood T cell repertoires in COVID-19. Study-wide background: Some COVID-19 samples were acute and others convalescent; all came from the United States, Italy and Spain. Sources were T cells, B-cell-depleted T cells, or PBMCs; the material itself was cDNA or gDNA.

Germline V gene data show CDR1 as MNHEY and CDR2 as SMNVEV (reference sequence). The J segment lost 3 bases and the V segment lost 5 bases, leaving 9 bases of the junction unmatched. The CDR3 has 15 residues. Per the original data handling: Quantification of nucleated cells was approximated via reference gene primer amplification. Libraries were prepared by immunoSEQ multiplex PCR; TCRdb keeps only in-frame clonotypes and omits some of them. V, J and clone size derive from that table, while D and trimming were established from the DNA sequence. The profile shows around 95,000 clones, around four fifths of them singletons. This clone was recorded a few times.

The genes are TRBV27 and TRBJ2-7; 8 bases fit TRBD1. The TCR comes from a man aged 50-59 years with active or convalescent COVID-19. Sequenced input: peripheral blood. CDR3 protein: CASSIRTGRIYEQYF. The CDR3 DNA sequence: TGTGCCAGCAGTATAAGGACAGGGAGGATCTACGAGCAGTACTTC.